These T cell receptor beta chains were read from a single sample in a study of T cells after yellow fever vaccination. MiXCR was run by TCRdb on the 5' RACE reads, yielding one entry per CDR3 protein. The sample has a few hundred thousand distinct CDR3 sequences, about 8.7% seen once; the top ten hold roughly 18%. The sequenced sample was PBMCs, obtained on the day of the first yellow fever vaccination. The receptors originated from a man aged 18 to 29 who received the YFV17D yellow fever vaccine. The CDR3 runs from the conserved cysteine through the conserved F or W. D genes are given only for firm matches. Not all rows give a size; the values are once, few, many and, for expanded clones, a class.

many,TRBJ1-6,NA,TRBV27,TGTGCCAGCAGTTTATATTGGCCGGGGTCCTATAATTCACCCCTCCACTTT,CASSLYWPGSYNSPLHF
few,TRBJ2-2,NA,TRBV7-2,TGTGCCAGCACTGGGACCACTAGTGTGGGGCTGTTTTTT,CASTGTTSVGLFF
NA,TRBJ2-1,NA,TRBV6-2/TRBV6-3,TGTGCCATCAAGGGGCAGCCCCATGGTGAGCAGTTCTTC,CAIKGQPHGEQFF
many,TRBJ2-5,NA,TRBV12-3/TRBV12-4,TGTGCCAGCAGTTCGGACTGGCCACAAGAGACCCAGTACTTC,CASSSDWPQETQYF
few,TRBJ1-4,NA,TRBV9,TGTGCCAGCAGCGTAGAGGAGACGGACGATGAAAAACTGTTTTTT,CASSVEETDDEKLFF
few,TRBJ1-5,NA,TRBV12-3/TRBV12-4,TGTGCCAGCAGTGGGACCTTTCTCTATCAGCCCCAGCATTTT,CASSGTFLYQPQHF
few,TRBJ1-5,NA,TRBV12-3/TRBV12-4,TGTGCCAGCAGTTTAAACGGTCCCAATCAGCCCCAGCATTTT,CASSLNGPNQPQHF
NA,TRBJ2-5,TRBD2,TRBV20-1,TGCAGTGCCGGACGAGCGGGGGACAAAGAGACCCAGTACTTC,CSAGRAGDKETQYF
NA,TRBJ2-3,NA,TRBV7-8,TGTGCCAGCAGCCCCCGAGGACACAGCGGGACAGATACGCAGTATTTT,CASSPRGHSGTDTQYF
few,TRBJ1-1,NA,TRBV5-1,TGCGCCAGCAGCTTGGCTGGGGGAGTCGCTGAAGCTTTCTTT,CASSLAGGVAEAFF
few,TRBJ2-7,TRBD1,TRBV12-3/TRBV12-4,TGTGCCAGCAGCCAGGGGGCCGAGCAGTACTTC,CASSQGAEQYF
few,TRBJ2-5,NA,TRBV18,TGTGCCAGCACCCTGGCCTGGCAGGTCAAAGAGACCCAGTACTTC,CASTLAWQVKETQYF
many,TRBJ2-7,NA,TRBV7-2,TGTGCCAGCAGCCTCCTAGGACTTGGGGTCTCCTACGAGCAGTACTTC,CASSLLGLGVSYEQYF
few,TRBJ2-2,NA,TRBV4-1,TGCGCCAGCAGCCAGGCGCTGTCGGACAGTCGGGCCGGGGAGCTGTTTTTT,CASSQALSDSRAGELFF
few,TRBJ2-6,TRBD1,TRBV4-3,TGCGCCAGCAGCCAAGAGGGACAGGTTGGCTCTGGGGCCAACGTCCTGACTTTC,CASSQEGQVGSGANVLTF
NA,TRBJ2-5,NA,TRBV6-2/TRBV6-3,TGTGCCAGCGGTCCAGGGCAGAAACAAGAGACCCAGTACTTC,CASGPGQKQETQYF
NA,TRBJ2-3,NA,TRBV6-2/TRBV6-3,TGTGCCAGCAGAACTGAGGTTACGCAGTATTTT,CASRTEVTQYF
many,TRBJ1-1,TRBD1,TRBV18,TGTGCCAGCTCACCGGGACAGATGAACACTGAAGCTTTCTTT,CASSPGQMNTEAFF
NA,TRBJ1-2,TRBD1,TRBV5-1,TGCGCCAGCAGCTTGCAGGGGGCGATTGGCTACACCTTC,CASSLQGAIGYTF
few,TRBJ1-2,TRBD1,TRBV7-9,TGTGCCAGCAGCTTATGGGACAGGGTAGGGTATGGCTACACCTTC,CASSLWDRVGYGYTF
few,TRBJ1-2,NA,TRBV7-9,TGTGCCACCCTCGGCGGCCACTATGGCTACACCTTC,CATLGGHYGYTF
NA,TRBJ2-2,NA,TRBV4-1,TGCGCCAGCAGCCAAGATGGCATGCTACCGTCGGAGCTGTTTTTT,CASSQDGMLPSELFF
few,TRBJ2-5,NA,TRBV12-3/TRBV12-4,TGTGCCAGCAGTTCCTGGGGAACCTTGGAGACCCAGTACTTC,CASSSWGTLETQYF
few,TRBJ2-2,TRBD2,TRBV7-2,TGTGCCAGCAGCTTGACCTCGGGGACGGCGGGGGCCGGGGAGCTGTTTTTT,CASSLTSGTAGAGELFF
NA,TRBJ1-4,NA,TRBV10-3,TGTGCCATCAGTTCGAGAGGGGTAGATGAAAAACTGTTTTTT,CAISSRGVDEKLFF
few,TRBJ2-7,TRBD2,TRBV7-9,TGTGCCAGCAGCTTTTATAGCGGGGGCCCCTACGAGCAGTACTTC,CASSFYSGGPYEQYF
NA,TRBJ2-3,NA,TRBV15,TGTGCCACCAGCAGAGATTACCCAGATACGCAGTATTTT,CATSRDYPDTQYF
few,TRBJ2-3,TRBD1,TRBV7-2,TGTGCCAGCAGAGCAGCCGGGGGACAGGGGTTTACAGATACGCAGTATTTT,CASRAAGGQGFTDTQYF
NA,TRBJ2-1,TRBD1,TRBV10-3,TGTGCCATCAGTGAAATGACAGGGAAACCCTACAATGAGCAGTTCTTC,CAISEMTGKPYNEQFF
NA,TRBJ1-5,NA,TRBV20-1,TGCAGTGCTAGCCCGGCCGGTATTAGCAATCAGCCCCAGCATTTT,CSASPAGISNQPQHF
NA,TRBJ2-1,TRBD2,TRBV11-1,TGTGCCAGCAGCTTAGTCGCCCTAGCGGGTGCTCGAAACAATGAGCAGTTCTTC,CASSLVALAGARNNEQFF
NA,TRBJ1-5,NA,TRBV18,TGTGCCAGCTCACCAAACCGGCATTATAGCAATCAGCCCCAGCATTTT,CASSPNRHYSNQPQHF
few,TRBJ2-1,NA,TRBV24-1,TGTGCCGTCTCCCAGGGTAACTACAATGAGCAGTTCTTC,CAVSQGNYNEQFF
many,TRBJ1-1,NA,TRBV11-2,TGTGCCAGCAGCCTTCCAGGGAGAGTCCAAGCTTTCTTT,CASSLPGRVQAFF
NA,TRBJ1-2,NA,TRBV30,TGTGCCTGGAGTTTGTTACAGGCAACCTATGGCTACACCTTC,CAWSLLQATYGYTF
NA,TRBJ2-1,NA,TRBV10-1,TGCGCCAGCAGCGACCCCGACAGGAATGAGCAGTTCTTC,CASSDPDRNEQFF
few,TRBJ1-5,TRBD1,TRBV5-5,TGTGCCAGCAGCTTACAGGGGGCGGCTAGCAATCAGCCCCAGCATTTT,CASSLQGAASNQPQHF
NA,TRBJ2-1,NA,TRBV6-2/TRBV6-3,TGTGCCAGCAGCCCCGACGGCCTTGGGCAGTTCTTC,CASSPDGLGQFF
NA,TRBJ2-7,NA,TRBV10-3,TGTGCCATCAGTGTAGGCCTAGCGGGGACAGGGGAGCAGTACTTC,CAISVGLAGTGEQYF
NA,TRBJ2-3,TRBD1,TRBV12-3/TRBV12-4,TGTGCCAGCAGCCCGAACCACAGGGGTACAGATACGCAGTATTTT,CASSPNHRGTDTQYF
NA,TRBJ2-7,NA,TRBV7-2,TGTGCCAGCAGCTTAGAAGGGGCCCTCCTATCCTACGAGCAGTACTTC,CASSLEGALLSYEQYF
NA,TRBJ2-2,NA,TRBV18,TGTGCCAGCTCGATTCCGACAGGCCTGCTGGCCGGGGAGCTGTTTTTT,CASSIPTGLLAGELFF
few,TRBJ2-1,TRBD2,TRBV7-9,TGTGCCAGCAGCTCCCCACTAGCGACGTTTTCCAATGAGCAGTTCTTC,CASSSPLATFSNEQFF
few,TRBJ2-3,NA,TRBV12-3/TRBV12-4,TGTGCCAGCAGTTTGTTTGGGGGAGATACGCAGTATTTT,CASSLFGGDTQYF
many,TRBJ2-7,NA,TRBV7-9,TGTGCCAGCAGCTTAGGTCCGGGGAAGGCGCTTGAGCAGTACTTC,CASSLGPGKALEQYF
few,TRBJ2-1,TRBD2,TRBV20-1,TGCAGTGCTCCCGCGACTAGCAAGGCTGAGCAGTTCTTC,CSAPATSKAEQFF
few,TRBJ1-4,NA,TRBV7-2,TGTGCCAGCAGACCCCCGGGCAGGTTTGAAAAACTGTTTTTT,CASRPPGRFEKLFF
NA,TRBJ2-5,NA,TRBV29-1,TGCAGCGTCATACCGGGACACCTTCAAGAGACCCAGTACTTC,CSVIPGHLQETQYF
few,TRBJ2-3,TRBD1,TRBV4-1,TGCGCCAGCAGCCAAGCAGGGGGCTCCCCAGATACGCAGTATTTT,CASSQAGGSPDTQYF
many,TRBJ2-1,NA,TRBV11-2,TGTGCCAGCAGCCCGCAGTTCTTC,CASSPQFF
few,TRBJ1-1,NA,TRBV27,TGTGCCAGCAGTTTTGATTTGGGTCAGAACACTGAAGCTTTCTTT,CASSFDLGQNTEAFF
NA,TRBJ1-3,NA,TRBV4-1,TGCGCCAGCAGCCAAGGAGGTCAGCGCTCTGGAAACACCATATATTTT,CASSQGGQRSGNTIYF
few,TRBJ1-2,TRBD1,TRBV30,TGTGCCTGGATCCGGGACAGGCACTTCTATGGCTACACCTTC,CAWIRDRHFYGYTF
many,TRBJ1-6,NA,TRBV7-8,TGTGCCAGCAGCTTAGGGCAGTTTTCTTCCCTCCACTTT,CASSLGQFSSLHF
NA,TRBJ1-1,NA,TRBV7-9,TGTGCCAGCAGCATCGGGACTTTCCTGAACACTGAAGCTTTCTTT,CASSIGTFLNTEAFF
NA,TRBJ1-4,NA,TRBV4-2,TGTGCCAGCAGCGCTGGGGGCGCATCAACTAATGAAAAACTGTTTTTT,CASSAGGASTNEKLFF
few,TRBJ2-7,NA,TRBV10-3,TGTGCCATCAGTGACCGGGCCACGACCGCCGACGAGCAGTACTTC,CAISDRATTADEQYF
few,TRBJ1-3,NA,TRBV7-2,TGTGCCAGCAGCTTTACCCAAGGGCCTGGAAACACCATATATTTT,CASSFTQGPGNTIYF
few,TRBJ2-2,NA,TRBV5-4,TGTGCCAGCAAGACAGCCTCGAACACCGGGGAGCTGTTTTTT,CASKTASNTGELFF